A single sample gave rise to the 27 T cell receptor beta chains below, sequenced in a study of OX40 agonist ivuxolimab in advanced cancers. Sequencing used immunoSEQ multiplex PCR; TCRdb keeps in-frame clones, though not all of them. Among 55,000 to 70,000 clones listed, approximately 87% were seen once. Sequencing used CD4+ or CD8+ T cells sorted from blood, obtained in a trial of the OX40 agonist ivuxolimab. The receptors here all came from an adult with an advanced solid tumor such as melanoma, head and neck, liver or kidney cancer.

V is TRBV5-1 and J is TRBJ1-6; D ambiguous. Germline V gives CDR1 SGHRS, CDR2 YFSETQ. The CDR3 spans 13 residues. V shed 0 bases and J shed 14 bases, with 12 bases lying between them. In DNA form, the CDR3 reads TGCGCCAGCAGCTTGGGGGAGGGAGGTACCCTCCACTTT. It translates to CASSLGEGGTLHF.

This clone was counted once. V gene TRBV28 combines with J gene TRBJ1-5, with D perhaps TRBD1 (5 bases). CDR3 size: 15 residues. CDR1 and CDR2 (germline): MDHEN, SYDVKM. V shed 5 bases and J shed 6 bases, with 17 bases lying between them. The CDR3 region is CASSRDPEAGQPQHF. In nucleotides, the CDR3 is TGTGCCAGCAGTCGGGACCCAGAGGCGGGTCAGCCCCAGCATTTT.

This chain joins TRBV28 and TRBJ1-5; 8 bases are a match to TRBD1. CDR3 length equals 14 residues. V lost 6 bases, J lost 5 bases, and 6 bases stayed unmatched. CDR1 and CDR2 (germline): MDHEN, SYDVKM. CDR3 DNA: TGTGCCAGCAGCCAGGGACAGGAGTATCAGCCCCAGCATTTT. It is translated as CASSQGQEYQPQHF.

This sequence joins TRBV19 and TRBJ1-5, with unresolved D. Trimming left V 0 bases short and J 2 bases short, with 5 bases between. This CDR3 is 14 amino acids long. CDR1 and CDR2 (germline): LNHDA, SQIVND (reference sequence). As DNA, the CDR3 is TGTGCCAGTAGTATAGAACGGGGCAATCAGCCCCAGCATTTT. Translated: CASSIERGNQPQHF.

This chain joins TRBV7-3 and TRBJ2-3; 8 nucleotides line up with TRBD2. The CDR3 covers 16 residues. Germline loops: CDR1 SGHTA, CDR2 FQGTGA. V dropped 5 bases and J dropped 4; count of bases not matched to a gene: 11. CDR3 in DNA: TGTGCCAGCAGCCCCGAGACGGGGGGGCCGCCAGATACGCAGTATTTT. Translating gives CASSPETGGPPDTQYF.

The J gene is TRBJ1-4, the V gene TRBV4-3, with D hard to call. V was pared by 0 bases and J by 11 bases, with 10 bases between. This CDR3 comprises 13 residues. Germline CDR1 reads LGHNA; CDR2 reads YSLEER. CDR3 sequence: CASSQEAREKLFF. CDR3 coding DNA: TGCGCCAGCAGCCAAGAGGCGCGGGAGAAACTGTTTTTT.

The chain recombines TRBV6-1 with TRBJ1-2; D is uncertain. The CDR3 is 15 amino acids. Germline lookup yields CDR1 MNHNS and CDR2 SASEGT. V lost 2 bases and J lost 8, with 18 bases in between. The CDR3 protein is CASSELRRVSRGYTF. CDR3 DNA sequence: TGTGCCAGCAGTGAATTACGGAGAGTCAGTCGAGGCTACACCTTC.

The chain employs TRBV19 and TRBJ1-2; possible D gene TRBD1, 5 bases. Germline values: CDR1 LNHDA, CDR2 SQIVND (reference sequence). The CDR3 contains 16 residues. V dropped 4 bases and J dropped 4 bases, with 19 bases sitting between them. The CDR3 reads CASSTPNWGGGYGYTF. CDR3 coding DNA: TGTGCCAGTAGTACCCCAAACTGGGGGGGAGGCTATGGCTACACCTTC.

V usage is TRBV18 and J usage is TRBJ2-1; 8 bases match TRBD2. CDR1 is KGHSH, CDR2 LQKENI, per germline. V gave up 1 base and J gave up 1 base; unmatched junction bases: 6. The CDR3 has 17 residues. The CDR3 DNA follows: TGTGCCAGCTCACCACGGCTCAGCGGGAGTTCCTACAATGAGCAGTTCTTC. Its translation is CASSPRLSGSSYNEQFF.

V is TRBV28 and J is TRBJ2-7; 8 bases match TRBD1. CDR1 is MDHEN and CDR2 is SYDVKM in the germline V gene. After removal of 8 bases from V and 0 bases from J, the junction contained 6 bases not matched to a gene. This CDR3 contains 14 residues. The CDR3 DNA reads TGTGCCAGCCAGAAAGGACAGGGCTCCTACGAGCAGTACTTC. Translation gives CASQKGQGSYEQYF.

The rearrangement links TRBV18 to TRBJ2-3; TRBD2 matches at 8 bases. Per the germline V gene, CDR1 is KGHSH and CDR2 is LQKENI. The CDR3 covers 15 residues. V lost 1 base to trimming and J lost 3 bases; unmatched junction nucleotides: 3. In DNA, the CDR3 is TGTGCCAGCTCACCACTCCGGGAGGGTACAGATACGCAGTATTTT. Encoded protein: CASSPLREGTDTQYF.

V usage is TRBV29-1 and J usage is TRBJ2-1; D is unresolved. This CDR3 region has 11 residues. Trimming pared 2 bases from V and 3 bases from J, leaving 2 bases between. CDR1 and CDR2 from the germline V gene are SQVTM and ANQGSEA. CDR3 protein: CSVEYYNEQFF. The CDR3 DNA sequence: TGCAGCGTTGAATACTACAATGAGCAGTTCTTC.

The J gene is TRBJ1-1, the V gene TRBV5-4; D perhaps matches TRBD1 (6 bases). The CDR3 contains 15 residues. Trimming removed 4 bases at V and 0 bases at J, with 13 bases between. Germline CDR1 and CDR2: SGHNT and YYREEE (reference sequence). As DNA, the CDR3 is TGTGCCAGCAGCCCACAGGGTCCAATGAACACTGAAGCTTTCTTT. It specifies CASSPQGPMNTEAFF.

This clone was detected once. CDR3 amino acids: CASSPGPRAEAFF. DNA of the CDR3: TGTGCCAGCTCACCGGGGCCCCGGGCTGAAGCTTTCTTT. The J gene is TRBJ1-1, the V gene TRBV18; weak D call: TRBD1 (5 bases). V was cut by 3 bases and J by 6 bases, with 11 bases left in between. Germline V gives CDR1 KGHSH, CDR2 LQKENI. This CDR3 comprises 13 residues. Full variable domain (remainder filled in from reference TRBV18 and TRBJ1-1): NAGVMQNPRHLVRRRGQEARLRCSPMKGHSHVYWYRQLPEEGLKFMVYLQKENIIDESGMPKERFSAEFPKEGPSILRIQQVVRGDSAAYFCASSPGPRAEAFFGQGTRLTVV.

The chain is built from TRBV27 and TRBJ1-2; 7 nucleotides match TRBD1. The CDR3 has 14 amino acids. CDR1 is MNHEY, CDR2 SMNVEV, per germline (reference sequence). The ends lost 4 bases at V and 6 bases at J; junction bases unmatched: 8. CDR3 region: CASSSDRFGHGYTF. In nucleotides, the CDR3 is TGTGCCAGCAGTTCGGACAGGTTTGGACATGGCTACACCTTC.

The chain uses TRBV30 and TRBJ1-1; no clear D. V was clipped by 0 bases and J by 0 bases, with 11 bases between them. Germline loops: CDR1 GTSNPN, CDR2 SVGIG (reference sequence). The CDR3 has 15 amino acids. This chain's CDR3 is CAWSVRNSMNTEAFF. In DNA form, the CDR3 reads TGTGCCTGGAGTGTAAGAAACAGCATGAACACTGAAGCTTTCTTT.

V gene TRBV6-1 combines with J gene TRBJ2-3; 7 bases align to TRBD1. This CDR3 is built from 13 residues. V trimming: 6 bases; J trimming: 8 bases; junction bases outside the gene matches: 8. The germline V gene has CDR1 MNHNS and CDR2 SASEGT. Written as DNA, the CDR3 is TGTGCCAGCAGGCTTGACAGGGTAGCTACGCAGTATTTT. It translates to CASRLDRVATQYF.

The CDR3 sequence: CASSLEMDTEAFF. In DNA, the CDR3 is TGTGCCAGCAGCTTAGAAATGGACACTGAAGCTTTCTTT. V is TRBV7-9 and J is TRBJ1-1; D not certain. The CDR3 contains 13 residues. V was clipped by 1 base and J by 3 bases, with 6 bases between them. Germline assignment: CDR1 SEHNR and CDR2 FQNEAQ (reference sequence).

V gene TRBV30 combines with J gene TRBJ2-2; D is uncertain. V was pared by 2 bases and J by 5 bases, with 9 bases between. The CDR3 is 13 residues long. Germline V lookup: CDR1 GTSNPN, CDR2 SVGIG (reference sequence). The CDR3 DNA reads TGTGCCTGGAGTTGGCTGGGGACCGGGGAGCTGTTTTTT. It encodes CAWSWLGTGELFF.

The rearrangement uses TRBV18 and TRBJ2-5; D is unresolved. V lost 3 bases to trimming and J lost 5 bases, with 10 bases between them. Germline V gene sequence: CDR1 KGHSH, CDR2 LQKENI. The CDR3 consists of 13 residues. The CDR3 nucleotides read TGTGCCAGCTCACCGACCCCGCGGGAGACCCAGTACTTC. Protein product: CASSPTPRETQYF. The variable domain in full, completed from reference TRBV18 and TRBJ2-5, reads NAGVMQNPRHLVRRRGQEARLRCSPMKGHSHVYWYRQLPEEGLKFMVYLQKENIIDESGMPKERFSAEFPKEGPSILRIQQVVRGDSAAYFCASSPTPRETQYFGPGTRLLVL.

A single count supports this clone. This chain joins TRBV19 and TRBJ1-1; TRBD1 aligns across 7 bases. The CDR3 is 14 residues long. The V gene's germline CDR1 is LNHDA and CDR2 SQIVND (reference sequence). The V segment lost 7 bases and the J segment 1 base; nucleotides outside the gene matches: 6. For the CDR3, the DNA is TGTGCCAGTACCGTGGACAGGAGGAACACTGAAGCTTTCTTT. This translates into CASTVDRRNTEAFF.

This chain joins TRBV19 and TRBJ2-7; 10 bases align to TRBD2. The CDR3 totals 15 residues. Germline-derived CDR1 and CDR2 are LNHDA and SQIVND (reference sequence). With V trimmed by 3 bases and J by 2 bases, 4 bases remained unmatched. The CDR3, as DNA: TGTGCCAGTAGTATCTCCAGCGGGAGGGCCTACGAGCAGTACTTC. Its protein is CASSISSGRAYEQYF.

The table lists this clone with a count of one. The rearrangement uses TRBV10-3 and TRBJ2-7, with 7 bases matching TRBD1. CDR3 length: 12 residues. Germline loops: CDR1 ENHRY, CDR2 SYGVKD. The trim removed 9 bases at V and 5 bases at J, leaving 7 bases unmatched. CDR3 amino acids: CAIQGSVNEQYF. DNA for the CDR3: TGTGCCATACAGGGGAGCGTAAACGAGCAGTACTTC.

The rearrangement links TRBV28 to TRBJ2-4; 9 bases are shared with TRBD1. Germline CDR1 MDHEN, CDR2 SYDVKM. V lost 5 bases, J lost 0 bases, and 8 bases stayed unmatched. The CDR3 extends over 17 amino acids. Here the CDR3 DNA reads TGTGCCAGCAGTCCACCGGGACAGGGTCAAGCCAAAAACATTCAGTACTTC. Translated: CASSPPGQGQAKNIQYF.

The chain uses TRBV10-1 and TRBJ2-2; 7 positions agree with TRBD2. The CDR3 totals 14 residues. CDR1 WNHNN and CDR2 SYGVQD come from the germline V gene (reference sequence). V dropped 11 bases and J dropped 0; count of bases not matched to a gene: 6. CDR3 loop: CAFEGGTNTGELFF. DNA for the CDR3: TGCGCCTTCGAGGGAGGGACGAACACCGGGGAGCTGTTTTTT.

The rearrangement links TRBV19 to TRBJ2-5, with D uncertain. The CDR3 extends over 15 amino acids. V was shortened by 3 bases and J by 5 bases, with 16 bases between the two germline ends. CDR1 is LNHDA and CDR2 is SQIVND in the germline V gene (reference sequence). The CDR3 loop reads CASSMGLTQAETQYF. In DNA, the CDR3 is TGTGCCAGTAGTATGGGATTAACCCAGGCGGAGACCCAGTACTTC. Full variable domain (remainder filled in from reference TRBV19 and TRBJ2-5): DGGITQSPKYLFRKEGQNVTLSCEQNLNHDAMYWYRQDPGQGLRLIYYSQIVNDFQKGDIAEGYSVSREKKESFPLTVTSAQKNPTAFYLCASSMGLTQAETQYFGPGTRLLVL.

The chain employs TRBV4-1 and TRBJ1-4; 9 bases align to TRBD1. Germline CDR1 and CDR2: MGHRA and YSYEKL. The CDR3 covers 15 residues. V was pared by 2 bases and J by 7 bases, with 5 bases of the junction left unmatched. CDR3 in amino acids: CASSQTGGAVEKLFF. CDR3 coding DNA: TGCGCCAGCAGCCAAACAGGGGGCGCGGTTGAAAAACTGTTTTTT.